This T cell receptor beta chain is from a study of T cells in tuberculosis. Overall study findings and caveats: Active tuberculosis patients had shorter CDR3-alpha; the beta difference was nonsignificant.

Remarks on this clone: The antigen is unknown.

Sample time point: new active TB diagnosis, blood taken before or within 7 days of starting treatment. On average about 100,000 T cells per donor were immunosequenced. Only in-frame clones appear in the TCRdb table, and some are missing; sequencing was by immunoSEQ multiplex PCR. Of fewer than 40,000 clones in the sample, about 82% were seen once. J lost 4 bases, V lost 4 bases, and 0 bases had no gene match. Looked up from germline, CDR1 is SGHTA and CDR2 is FQGTGA. This CDR3 has 13 residues. This TCR derives from an adult with tuberculosis. The V call is TRBV7-3, the J call TRBJ2-5; TRBD2 matches 10 bases. Specimen: PBMCs, collected at tuberculosis diagnosis. CDR3 DNA: TGTGCCAGCAGCTCTAGCGGGGGAGAGACCCAGTACTTC. This sequence encodes CASSSSGGETQYF.